What follows are 18 T cell receptor beta chains derived from one specimen sequenced in a study of T cell changes during pregnancy in multiple sclerosis. Profiled with immunoSEQ multiplex PCR; TCRdb holds only in-frame clones, not every one. The sample carries tens of thousands of clones, roughly 94% recorded once. The specimen was peripheral blood, collected in the third trimester of pregnancy. These receptor sequences come from a female donor with multiple sclerosis, enrolled in a pregnancy study.

The gene calls are TRBV30 and TRBJ2-3; 7 nucleotides align to TRBD2. CDR3 size: 15 residues. The germline V gene has CDR1 GTSNPN and CDR2 SVGIG (reference sequence). The J segment lost 2 bases and the V segment lost 0 bases, leaving 5 bases of the junction unmatched. DNA of the CDR3: TGTGCCTGGAGTGTAGGAGCGGGGATCACAGATACGCAGTATTTT. Amino acid sequence: CAWSVGAGITDTQYF. The variable domain in full, with the rest retrieved from reference TRBV30 and TRBJ2-3, is SQTIHQWPATLVQPVGSPLSLECTVEGTSNPNLYWYRQAAGRGLQLLFYSVGIGQISSEVPQNLSASRPQDRQFILSSKKLLLSDSGFYLCAWSVGAGITDTQYFGPGTRLTVL.

The rearrangement links TRBV6-1 to TRBJ2-7, with TRBD2 matching 13 bases. V was clipped by 6 bases and J by 5 bases; unmatched bases: 7. CDR3 length: 15 amino acids. CDR1 is MNHNS and CDR2 is SASEGT in the germline V gene. DNA of the CDR3: TGTGCCAGCAGGACCCCGGGACTAGCGGGAAACGAGCAGTACTTC. Amino acid sequence: CASRTPGLAGNEQYF.

The chain employs TRBV15 and TRBJ1-2, with D possibly being TRBD1 (5 bases). Per the germline V gene, CDR1 is LNHNV and CDR2 is YYDKDF (reference sequence). Trimming left V 3 bases short and J 3 bases short, with 8 bases between. There are 13 residues in the CDR3. DNA of the CDR3: TGTGCCACCAGCAGGGCAGGGCACTATGGCTACACCTTC. Amino acid sequence: CATSRAGHYGYTF.

This clone was counted once. This chain links TRBV19 with TRBJ2-3; possibly TRBD2 for D (6 bases). Per the germline V gene, CDR1 is LNHDA and CDR2 is SQIVND (reference sequence). The CDR3 sequence is 16 residues long. Trimming left V 5 bases short and J 1 base short, with 16 bases between. This chain's CDR3 is CASSAPAGSGTDTQYF. The CDR3 DNA reads as TGTGCCAGTAGTGCCCCGGCGGGATCGGGCACAGATACGCAGTATTTT.

The gene calls are TRBV5-1 and TRBJ1-2; D gene unclear. The CDR3 sequence is 17 residues long. Per the germline V gene, CDR1 is SGHRS and CDR2 is YFSETQ. The V and J ends lost 4 bases and 8 bases respectively, with 27 bases between them. The CDR3 coding sequence is TGCGCCAGCAGCACATGGAGCGGTACAGCGCTCGAGGGAGGCTACACCTTC. This sequence encodes CASSTWSGTALEGGYTF. Full variable domain (rest looked up from reference TRBV5-1 and TRBJ1-2): KAGVTQTPRYLIKTRGQQVTLSCSPISGHRSVSWYQQTPGQGLQFLFEYFSETQRNKGNFPGRFSGRQFSNSRSEMNVSTLELGDSALYLCASSTWSGTALEGGYTFGSGTRLTVV.

The chain uses TRBV30 and TRBJ1-4; D perhaps matches TRBD1 (5 bases). This CDR3 comprises 16 residues. Germline values: CDR1 GTSNPN, CDR2 SVGIG (reference sequence). Deletions cut 0 bases from V and 5 bases from J, with 16 bases between. The CDR3 DNA reads as TGTGCCTGGAGTGTAAGCCTGGGGGGAAAGAATGAAAAACTGTTTTTT. Translated, it gives CAWSVSLGGKNEKLFF. The full variable domain, rest sourced from reference TRBV30 and TRBJ1-4, is SQTIHQWPATLVQPVGSPLSLECTVEGTSNPNLYWYRQAAGRGLQLLFYSVGIGQISSEVPQNLSASRPQDRQFILSSKKLLLSDSGFYLCAWSVSLGGKNEKLFFGSGTQLSVL.

Of note for this clone: Additional DNA sequences in this sample encode the identical CDR3. The rearrangement links TRBV4-3 to TRBJ2-3; TRBD2 matches 14 bases. This CDR3 region has 16 residues. Germline CDR1 reads LGHNA; CDR2 reads YSLEER. J gave up 6 bases and V 4 bases, and 6 bases lay outside the gene matches. The CDR3 DNA reads as TGCGCCAGCAGCCCTGGGACTAGCGGGAGTAAGGATACGCAGTATTTT. This codes for CASSPGTSGSKDTQYF.

The rearrangement uses TRBV6-6 and TRBJ2-7; 10 bases agree with TRBD2. The CDR3 contains 14 residues. Germline V gene lookup returns CDR1 MNHNY and CDR2 SVGAGI (reference sequence). Trimming removed 6 bases from V and 3 bases from J; junction bases left unmatched: 5. CDR3 loop: CASRRTSGNYEQYF. DNA for the CDR3: TGTGCCAGCAGGAGGACTAGCGGAAACTACGAGCAGTACTTC.

The V gene is TRBV7-2, the J gene TRBJ1-1; possible D gene TRBD1, 6 bases. Germline loops: CDR1 SGHTA, CDR2 FQGNSA. The CDR3 runs 14 residues. Trimming shortened V by 3 bases and J by 5 bases, and 13 bases separated the two germline ends. CDR3 DNA sequence: TGTGCCAGCAGCTTCCCAGGGGTGGTGACTGAAGCTTTCTTT. As protein: CASSFPGVVTEAFF.

The CDR3 coding sequence is TGTGCCAGCAGCTCTTTGACATCTAACTATGGCTACACCTTC. This codes for CASSSLTSNYGYTF. The V gene is TRBV11-1, the J gene TRBJ1-2; D unclear. This CDR3 has 14 residues. Looked up from germline, CDR1 is SGHAT and CDR2 is FQDESV (reference sequence). The germline V and J ends were trimmed by 4 bases and 0 bases, with 9 bases remaining between them. Full variable domain (outside the CDR3, taken from reference TRBV11-1 and TRBJ1-2): EAEVAQSPRYKITEKSQAVAFWCDPISGHATLYWYRQILGQGPELLVQFQDESVVDDSQLPKDRFSAERLKGVDSTLKIQPAELGDSAMYLCASSSLTSNYGYTFGSGTRLTVV.

The CDR3 DNA reads TGTGCCAGCTCAATACGAAGGAGCCTGGGGACATTCGGGCTTTGGCCCCAGCATTTT. Its translation: CASSIRRSLGTFGLWPQHF. The chain combines TRBV18 with TRBJ1-5, with D perhaps TRBD1 (6 bases). Germline V gene data show CDR1 as KGHSH and CDR2 as LQKENI. The CDR3 totals 19 residues. V was trimmed by 5 bases and J by 9 bases, leaving 32 bases between them.

The chain couples TRBV27 to TRBJ2-7, with D possibly matching TRBD1 (6 bases). This CDR3 region has 14 residues. From germline, CDR1 is MNHEY and CDR2 SMNVEV (reference sequence). Trimming removed 4 bases from V and 6 bases from J, with 16 bases in between. CDR3 DNA sequence: TGTGCCAGCAGTTACCAGGGGCAAACCTCCGAGCAGTACTTC. This sequence encodes CASSYQGQTSEQYF.

The chain couples TRBV19 to TRBJ1-1; tentatively, D is TRBD1 (6 bases). V was cut by 6 bases and J by 4 bases, with 9 bases left in between. The CDR3 totals 12 residues. Germline CDR1 reads LNHDA; CDR2 reads SQIVND (reference sequence). CDR3 residues: CASREGVTEAFF. CDR3 sequence (DNA): TGTGCCAGTAGAGAGGGGGTCACTGAAGCTTTCTTT.

This chain uses TRBV19 with TRBJ2-1, with D possibly being TRBD2 (7 bases). V lost 7 bases, J lost 15 bases, and 22 bases lay in between. Germline lookup yields CDR1 LNHDA and CDR2 SQIVND (reference sequence). This CDR3 has 13 residues. Written as DNA, the CDR3 is TGTGCCAGTACTCTTTCGGGGGGCGGGAGAAGGTTCTTC. Protein sequence: CASTLSGGGRRFF.

J is TRBJ2-2 and V is TRBV27; a possible D gene is TRBD2 (5 bases). The CDR3 spans 14 residues. V was clipped by 6 bases and J by 6 bases, with 14 bases between them. Looked up from germline, CDR1 is MNHEY and CDR2 is SMNVEV (reference sequence). The chain's CDR3 is CASSTGLSAGELFF. The CDR3, as DNA: TGTGCCAGCAGCACCGGACTGAGCGCCGGGGAGCTGTTTTTT.

The V gene is TRBV12-5, the J gene TRBJ2-1; TRBD1 agrees at 9 bases. The CDR3 contains 17 residues. V trimming: 10 bases; J trimming: 7 bases; junction bases outside the gene matches: 20. CDR1 is LGHNT and CDR2 is FRNRAP in the germline V gene. CDR3 DNA sequence: TGTGCTACTTCTGGTTCTATGCCGGGACAGGGACGGAATGAGCAGTTCTTC. Its protein is CATSGSMPGQGRNEQFF.

The V gene is TRBV5-6, the J gene TRBJ2-1, with a tentative D call TRBD1 (6 bases). V lost 3 bases and J 4 bases, leaving 17 bases between the germline ends. Germline CDR1 reads SGHDT; CDR2 reads YYEEEE. This CDR3 is built from 16 residues. This chain's CDR3 is CASSSLGGQIYNEQFF. CDR3 sequence (DNA): TGTGCCAGCAGCTCCCTTGGCGGACAGATATACAATGAGCAGTTCTTC.

The chain carries TRBV19 and TRBJ2-7; 10 bases line up with TRBD1. CDR3 size: 14 residues. Losses at the gene ends were 8 bases for V and 5 bases for J; bases not matched to a gene: 9. Germline CDR1 LNHDA, CDR2 SQIVND (reference sequence). The CDR3 spells CASADPGQGHEQYF. The CDR3 nucleotides read TGTGCCAGTGCCGACCCGGGACAGGGGCACGAGCAGTACTTC.